The TCR beta chain under discussion was sequenced for a study of blood T cell repertoires in COVID-19. Clones were sequenced by immunoSEQ multiplex PCR, and TCRdb holds only the in-frame ones, with some missing. The table shows approximately 280,000 clones, with 89% occurring only once. The CDR3 is made up of 14 amino acids. Germline V gives CDR1 SGHTA, CDR2 FQGNSA. V was trimmed by 3 bases and J by 5 bases, leaving 8 bases between them. This rearrangement joins TRBV7-2 to TRBJ1-6, with a possible D match to TRBD1 (6 bases). Sequenced: peripheral blood. The sequence was obtained from a man aged 50-60 years with acute or convalescent COVID-19. CDR3 nucleotides: TGTGCCAGCAGCTTTTGGACAGATAATTCACCCCTCCACTTT. It encodes CASSFWTDNSPLHF.